The clone carrying this TCR beta chain was counted once. Antigen specificity is unknown. The donors were members of the validation cohort, which comprised 120 subjects and was separate from the first cohort of 666 subjects. This sample stems from a study of cytomegalovirus exposure and HLA in healthy donors. From germline, CDR1 is SGHRS and CDR2 YFSETQ. V lost 2 bases and J lost 1, with 10 bases in between. CDR3 size: 14 residues. Some clones are missing from TCRdb's copy, which holds only in-frame ones; the method was immunoSEQ multiplex PCR. Of about 160,000 clones listed, roughly 96% were seen once; the top ten hold about 0.89%. Study results and limitations: The study labeled under 200 TCR beta chains cytomegalovirus-associated. Specific recognition of CMV antigens was confirmed in vitro for a few chains (all CMV-associated). The classifier reportedly diagnosed cytomegalovirus status with high specificity and sensitivity.

J is TRBJ2-7 and V is TRBV5-1, with D possibly TRBD2 on 5 matching bases. The sample was PBMCs. This sequence originates from a woman between 18 and 29 years old in good health and CMV-seronegative. The DNA of the CDR3 is TGCGCCAGCAGCTTCACCGGGATTTCCTACGAGCAGTACTTC. It specifies CASSFTGISYEQYF.